Sequencing of this T cell receptor (beta chain) was carried out in a study of human T cells and chemical hapten exposure. Study at large: Small pooled library volume differences mainly caused per-sample TCR yield variation. Study conclusions and caveats: After DPC sensitization, TCRs above 1 in 1000 frequency showed no change.

MiXCR, run by TCRdb on the RACE reads, gives a single entry per CDR3 protein. The sample carries fewer than 400,000 distinct CDR3 sequences, approximately 6.3% recorded once. Time point meaning: patch test 1, 2 weeks after DPC sensitization. The treatment is: therapeutic diphenylcyclopropenone sensitization with weekly scalp DPC. With respect to this clonotype: The antigen is unknown.

Germline CDR1 is SNHLY and CDR2 is FYNNEI. V dropped 10 bases and J dropped 2 bases, with 19 bases sitting between them. This CDR3 is 15 amino acids long. The source of this sequence is a young woman with alopecia areata. Some clones in this sample may be carry-over from other donors' samples. V gene TRBV2 combines with J gene TRBJ2-3; D is perhaps TRBD2 (5 bases). Here the sequenced sample was whole blood, taken in connection with sensitization to the hapten diphenylcyclopropenone (DPC). The CDR3 DNA is TGTGCCACCAAGGCGACGAGCGGTCACACAGATACGCAGTATTTT. Its protein product is CATKATSGHTDTQYF.